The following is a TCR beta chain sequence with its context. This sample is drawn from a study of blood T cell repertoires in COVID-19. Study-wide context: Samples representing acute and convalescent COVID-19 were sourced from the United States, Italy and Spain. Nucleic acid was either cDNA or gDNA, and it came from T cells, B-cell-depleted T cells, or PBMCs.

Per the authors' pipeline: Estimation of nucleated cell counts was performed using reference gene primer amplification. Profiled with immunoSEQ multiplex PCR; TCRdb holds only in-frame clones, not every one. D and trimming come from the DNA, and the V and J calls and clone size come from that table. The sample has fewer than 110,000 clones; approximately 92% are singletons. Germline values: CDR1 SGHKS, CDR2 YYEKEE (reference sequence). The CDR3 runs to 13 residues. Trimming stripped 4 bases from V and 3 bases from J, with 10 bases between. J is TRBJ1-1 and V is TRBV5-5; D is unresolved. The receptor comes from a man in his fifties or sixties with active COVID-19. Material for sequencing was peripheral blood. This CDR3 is CASSSSVDTEAFF. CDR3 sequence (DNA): TGTGCCAGCAGCAGCTCGGTGGACACTGAAGCTTTCTTT.